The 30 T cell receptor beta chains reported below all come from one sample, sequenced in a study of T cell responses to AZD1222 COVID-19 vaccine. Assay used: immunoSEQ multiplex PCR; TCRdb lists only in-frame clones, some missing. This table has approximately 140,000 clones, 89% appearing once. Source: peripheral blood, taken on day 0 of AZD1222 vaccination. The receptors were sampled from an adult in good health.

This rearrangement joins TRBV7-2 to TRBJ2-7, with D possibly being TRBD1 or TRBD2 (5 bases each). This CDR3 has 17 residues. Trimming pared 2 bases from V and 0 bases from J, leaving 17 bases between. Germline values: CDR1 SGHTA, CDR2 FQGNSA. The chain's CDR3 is CASSLLPGPRSSYEQYF. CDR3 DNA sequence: TGTGCCAGCAGCTTACTGCCGGGACCTAGGAGCTCCTACGAGCAGTACTTC. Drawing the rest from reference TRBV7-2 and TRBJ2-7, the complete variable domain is GAGVSQSPSNKVTEKGKDVELRCDPISGHTALYWYRQSLGQGLEFLIYFQGNSAPDKSGLPSDRFSAERTGGSVSTLTIQRTQQEDSAVYLCASSLLPGPRSSYEQYFGPGTRLTVT.

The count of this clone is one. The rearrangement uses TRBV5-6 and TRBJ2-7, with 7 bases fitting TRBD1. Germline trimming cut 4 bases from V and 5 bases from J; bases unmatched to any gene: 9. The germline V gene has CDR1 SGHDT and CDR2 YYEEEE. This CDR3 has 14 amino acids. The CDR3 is CASSPFDRDNEQYF. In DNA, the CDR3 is TGTGCCAGCAGCCCCTTCGACAGGGACAACGAGCAGTACTTC.

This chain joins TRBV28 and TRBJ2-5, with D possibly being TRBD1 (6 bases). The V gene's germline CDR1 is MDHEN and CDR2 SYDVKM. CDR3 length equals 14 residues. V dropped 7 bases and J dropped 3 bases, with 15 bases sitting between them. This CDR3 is CASISQGAKETQYF. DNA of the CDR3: TGTGCCAGCATCTCACAGGGCGCCAAAGAGACCCAGTACTTC.

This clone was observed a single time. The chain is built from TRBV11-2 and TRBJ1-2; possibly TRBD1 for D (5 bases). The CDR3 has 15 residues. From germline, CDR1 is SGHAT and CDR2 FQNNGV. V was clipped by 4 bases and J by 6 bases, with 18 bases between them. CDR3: CASSSLMGRRDGYTF. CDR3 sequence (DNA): TGTGCCAGCAGCTCCCTCATGGGGCGAAGGGATGGCTACACCTTC.

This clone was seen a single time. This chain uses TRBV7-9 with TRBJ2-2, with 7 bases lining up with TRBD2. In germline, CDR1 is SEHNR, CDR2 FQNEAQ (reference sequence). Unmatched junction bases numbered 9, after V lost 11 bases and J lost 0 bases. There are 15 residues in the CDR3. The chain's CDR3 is CAGTSRGANTGELFF. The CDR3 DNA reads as TGTGCCGGAACGTCTCGGGGGGCGAACACCGGGGAGCTGTTTTTT.

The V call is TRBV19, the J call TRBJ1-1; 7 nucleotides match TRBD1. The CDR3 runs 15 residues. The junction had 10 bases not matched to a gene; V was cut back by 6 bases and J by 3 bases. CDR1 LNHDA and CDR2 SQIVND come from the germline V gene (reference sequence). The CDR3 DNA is TGTGCCAGTAGCGATACAGGGGTGAGGGACACTGAAGCTTTCTTT. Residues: CASSDTGVRDTEAFF.

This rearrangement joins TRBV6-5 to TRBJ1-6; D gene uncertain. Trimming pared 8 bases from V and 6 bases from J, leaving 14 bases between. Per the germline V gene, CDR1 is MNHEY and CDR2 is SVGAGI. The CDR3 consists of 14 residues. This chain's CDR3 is CASRRSNSNSPLHF. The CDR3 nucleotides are TGTGCCAGCCGAAGATCAAATTCTAATTCACCCCTCCACTTT.

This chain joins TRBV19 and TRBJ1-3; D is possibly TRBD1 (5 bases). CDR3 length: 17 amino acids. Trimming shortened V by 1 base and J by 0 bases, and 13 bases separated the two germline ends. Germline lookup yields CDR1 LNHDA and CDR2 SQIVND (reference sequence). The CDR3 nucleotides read TGTGCCAGTAGTATAGCTTTACGGACAAGCTCTGGAAACACCATATATTTT. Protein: CASSIALRTSSGNTIYF.

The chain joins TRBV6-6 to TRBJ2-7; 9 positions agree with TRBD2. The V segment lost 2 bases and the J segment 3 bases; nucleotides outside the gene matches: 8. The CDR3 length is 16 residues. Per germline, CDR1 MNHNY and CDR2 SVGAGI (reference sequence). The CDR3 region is CASSYGWASGVYEQYF. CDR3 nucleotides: TGTGCCAGCAGTTACGGGTGGGCTAGCGGGGTCTACGAGCAGTACTTC.

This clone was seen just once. CDR3 in amino acids: CASSERILAGTSSTDTQYF. For the CDR3, the DNA is TGTGCCAGCAGCGAAAGGATATTAGCGGGGACCTCTAGCACAGATACGCAGTATTTT. The chain is built from TRBV21-1 and TRBJ2-3; the D call of TRBD2 is as the table states it, not checked on the DNA. TRBV21-1 is classified as a pseudogene. There are 19 residues in the CDR3.

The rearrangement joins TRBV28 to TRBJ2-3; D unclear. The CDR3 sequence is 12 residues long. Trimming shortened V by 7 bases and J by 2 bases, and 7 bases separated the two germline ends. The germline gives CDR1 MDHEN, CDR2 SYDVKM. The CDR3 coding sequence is TGTGCCAGCACGTATACCACAGATACGCAGTATTTT. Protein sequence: CASTYTTDTQYF.

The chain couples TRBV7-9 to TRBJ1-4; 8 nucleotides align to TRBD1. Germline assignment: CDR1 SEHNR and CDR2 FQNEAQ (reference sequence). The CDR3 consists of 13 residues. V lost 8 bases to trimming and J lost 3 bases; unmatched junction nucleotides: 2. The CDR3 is CASVTGANEKLFF. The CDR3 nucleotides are TGTGCCAGCGTGACAGGGGCTAATGAAAAACTGTTTTTT.

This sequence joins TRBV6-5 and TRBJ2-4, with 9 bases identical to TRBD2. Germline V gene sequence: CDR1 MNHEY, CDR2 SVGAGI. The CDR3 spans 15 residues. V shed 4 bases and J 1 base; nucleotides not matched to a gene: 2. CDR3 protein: CASSWAGGAKNIQYF. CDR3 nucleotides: TGTGCCAGCAGTTGGGCGGGGGGGGCCAAAAACATTCAGTACTTC.

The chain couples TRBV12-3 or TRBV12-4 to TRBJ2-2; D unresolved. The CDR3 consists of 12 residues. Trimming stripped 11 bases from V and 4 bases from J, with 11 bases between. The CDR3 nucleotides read TGTGCCGTTCCCTTAGCCACCGGGGAGCTGTTTTTT. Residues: CAVPLATGELFF.

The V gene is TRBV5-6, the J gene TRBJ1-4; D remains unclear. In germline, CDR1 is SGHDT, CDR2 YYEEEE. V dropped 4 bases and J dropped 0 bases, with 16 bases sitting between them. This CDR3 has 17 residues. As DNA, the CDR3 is TGTGCCAGCAGCAGTAACAGAAGACGCGCAACTAATGAAAAACTGTTTTTT. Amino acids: CASSSNRRRATNEKLFF.

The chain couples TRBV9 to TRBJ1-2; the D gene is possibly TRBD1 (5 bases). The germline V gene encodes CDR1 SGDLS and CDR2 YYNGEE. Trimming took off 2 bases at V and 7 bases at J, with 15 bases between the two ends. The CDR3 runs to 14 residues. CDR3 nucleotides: TGTGCCAGCAGCGTGCTACAGGCCGGCGGTGGCTACACCTTC. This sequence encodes CASSVLQAGGGYTF.

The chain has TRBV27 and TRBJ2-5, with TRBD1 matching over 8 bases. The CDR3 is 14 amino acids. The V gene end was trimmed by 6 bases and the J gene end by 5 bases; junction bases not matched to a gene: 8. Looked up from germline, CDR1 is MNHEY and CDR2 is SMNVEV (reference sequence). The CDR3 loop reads CASSFRTGQETQYF. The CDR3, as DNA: TGTGCCAGCAGCTTCCGGACAGGGCAGGAGACCCAGTACTTC.

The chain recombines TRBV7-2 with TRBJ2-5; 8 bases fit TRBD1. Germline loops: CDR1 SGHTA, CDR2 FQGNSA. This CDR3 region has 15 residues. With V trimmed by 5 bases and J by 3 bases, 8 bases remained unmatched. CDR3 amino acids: CASSIGQGWEETQYF. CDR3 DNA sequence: TGTGCCAGCAGCATAGGACAGGGTTGGGAAGAGACCCAGTACTTC. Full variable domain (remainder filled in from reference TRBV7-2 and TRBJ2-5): GAGVSQSPSNKVTEKGKDVELRCDPISGHTALYWYRQSLGQGLEFLIYFQGNSAPDKSGLPSDRFSAERTGGSVSTLTIQRTQQEDSAVYLCASSIGQGWEETQYFGPGTRLLVL.

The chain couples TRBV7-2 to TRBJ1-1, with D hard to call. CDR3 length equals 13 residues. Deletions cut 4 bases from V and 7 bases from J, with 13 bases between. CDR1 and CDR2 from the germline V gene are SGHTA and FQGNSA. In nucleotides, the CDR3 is TGTGCCAGCAGCTCACACCGACGCAGTGAAGCTTTCTTT. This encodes CASSSHRRSEAFF.

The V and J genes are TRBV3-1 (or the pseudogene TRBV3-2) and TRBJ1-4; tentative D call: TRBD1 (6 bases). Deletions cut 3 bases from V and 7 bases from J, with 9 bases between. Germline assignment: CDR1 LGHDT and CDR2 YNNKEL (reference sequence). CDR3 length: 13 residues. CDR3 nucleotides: TGTGCCAGCAGCCACGCACAGGGTGAAAAACTGTTTTTT. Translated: CASSHAQGEKLFF.

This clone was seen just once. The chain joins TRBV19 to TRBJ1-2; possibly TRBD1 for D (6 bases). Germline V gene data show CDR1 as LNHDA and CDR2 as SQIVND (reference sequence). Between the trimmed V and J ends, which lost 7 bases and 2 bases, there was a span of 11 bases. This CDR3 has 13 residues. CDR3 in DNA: TGTGCCAGTAAGGGGGGGGACAACTATGGCTACACCTTC. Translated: CASKGGDNYGYTF. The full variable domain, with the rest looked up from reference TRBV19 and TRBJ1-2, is DGGITQSPKYLFRKEGQNVTLSCEQNLNHDAMYWYRQDPGQGLRLIYYSQIVNDFQKGDIAEGYSVSREKKESFPLTVTSAQKNPTAFYLCASKGGDNYGYTFGSGTRLTVV.

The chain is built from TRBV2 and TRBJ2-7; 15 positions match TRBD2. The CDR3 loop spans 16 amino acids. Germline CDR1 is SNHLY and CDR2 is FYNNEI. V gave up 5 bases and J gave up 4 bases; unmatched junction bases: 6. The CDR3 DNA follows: TGTGCCAGCAGTAAAGGACTAGCGGGAGGGTTGTACGAGCAGTACTTC. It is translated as CASSKGLAGGLYEQYF.

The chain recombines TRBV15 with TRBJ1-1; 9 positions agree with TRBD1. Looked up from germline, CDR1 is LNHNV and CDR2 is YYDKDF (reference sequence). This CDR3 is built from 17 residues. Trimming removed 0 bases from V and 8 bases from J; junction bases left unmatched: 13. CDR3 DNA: TGTGCCACCAGCAGAGAACCTTTCACAGGGGGCGCCGGGGAAGCTTTCTTT. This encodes CATSREPFTGGAGEAFF.

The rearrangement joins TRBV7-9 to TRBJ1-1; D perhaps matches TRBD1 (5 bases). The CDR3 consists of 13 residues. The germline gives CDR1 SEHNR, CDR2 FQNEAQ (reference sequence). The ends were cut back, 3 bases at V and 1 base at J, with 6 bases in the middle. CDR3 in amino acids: CASSFGGNTEAFF. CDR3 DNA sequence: TGTGCCAGCAGCTTTGGGGGGAACACTGAAGCTTTCTTT.

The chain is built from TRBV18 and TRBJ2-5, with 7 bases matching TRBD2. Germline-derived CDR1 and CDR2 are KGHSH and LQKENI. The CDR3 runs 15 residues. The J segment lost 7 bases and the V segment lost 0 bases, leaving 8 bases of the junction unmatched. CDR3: CASSPPGALAGTQYF. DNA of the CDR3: TGTGCCAGCTCACCACCGGGTGCCTTAGCGGGGACCCAGTACTTC.

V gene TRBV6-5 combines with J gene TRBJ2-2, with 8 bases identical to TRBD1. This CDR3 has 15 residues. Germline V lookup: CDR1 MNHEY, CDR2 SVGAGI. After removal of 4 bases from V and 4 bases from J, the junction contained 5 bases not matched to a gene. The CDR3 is CASSLTGAGTGELFF. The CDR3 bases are TGTGCCAGCAGTTTGACAGGGGCGGGCACCGGGGAGCTGTTTTTT.

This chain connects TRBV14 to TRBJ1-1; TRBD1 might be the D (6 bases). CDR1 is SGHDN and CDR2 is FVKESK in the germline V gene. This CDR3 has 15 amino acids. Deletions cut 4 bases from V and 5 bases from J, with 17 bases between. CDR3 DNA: TGTGCCAGCAGCCCTAGGGGCAGGGGATTAACTGAAGCTTTCTTT. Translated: CASSPRGRGLTEAFF.

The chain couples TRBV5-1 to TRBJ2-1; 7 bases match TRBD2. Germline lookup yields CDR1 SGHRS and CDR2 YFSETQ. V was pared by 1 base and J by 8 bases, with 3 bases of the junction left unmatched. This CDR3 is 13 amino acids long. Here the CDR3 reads CASSLTAGYEQFF. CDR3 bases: TGCGCCAGCAGCTTGACAGCGGGGTATGAGCAGTTCTTC.

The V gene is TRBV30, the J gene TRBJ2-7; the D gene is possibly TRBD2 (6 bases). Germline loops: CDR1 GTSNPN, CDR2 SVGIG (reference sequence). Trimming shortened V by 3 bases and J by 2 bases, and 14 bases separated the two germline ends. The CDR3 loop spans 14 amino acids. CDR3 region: CAWRRGVVAYEQYF. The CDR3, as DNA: TGTGCCTGGAGGCGCGGGGTAGTAGCCTACGAGCAGTACTTC.

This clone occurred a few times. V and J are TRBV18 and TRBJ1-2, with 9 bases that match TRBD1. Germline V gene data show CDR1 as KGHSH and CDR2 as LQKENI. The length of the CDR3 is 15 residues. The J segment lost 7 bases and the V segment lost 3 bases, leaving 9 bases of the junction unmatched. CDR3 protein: CASSPVGTGISGYTF. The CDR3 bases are TGTGCCAGCTCACCGGTAGGGACAGGGATTAGTGGCTACACCTTC.